The text below deals with one T cell receptor beta chain. The data originate from a study of cytomegalovirus exposure and HLA in healthy donors. This PCR relied on a set of 60 Vbeta primers and 13 Jbeta primers. Profiling relied on immunoSEQ multiplex PCR, and the TCRdb table lists in-frame clones only, not all of them. This sample carries some 41,000 clones, over 60% of them seen once, and the ten largest clones take around 4%. The CDR3 runs to 10 residues. V gave up 3 bases and J gave up 11 bases, with 10 bases separating them. Germline values: CDR1 DFQATT, CDR2 SNEGSKA (reference sequence). This TCR derives from a man aged 35 to 55 in good health and CMV-seronegative. The V gene is TRBV20-1, the J gene TRBJ1-1, with D unclear. Sequenced material: PBMCs. The CDR3 here is CSASEPHAFF. The CDR3 DNA is TGCAGTGCTAGTGAGCCCCATGCTTTCTTT.